These 9 T cell receptor beta chains came from one sample sequenced in a study of T cells in localized non-small cell lung cancer. Only in-frame clones appear in the TCRdb table, and some are missing; sequencing was by immunoSEQ multiplex PCR. The table includes about 79,000 clones, roughly four fifths detected once. Sequenced here: peripheral blood, sampled before any cancer treatment. The receptors were sampled from a female donor at least 60 years old with stage I lung adenocarcinoma.

This clone was recorded once. The chain uses TRBV6-1 and TRBJ1-3; 7 bases map to TRBD1. Germline values: CDR1 MNHNS, CDR2 SASEGT. This CDR3 region has 15 residues. With 6 bases clipped from V and 0 bases from J, the junction kept 5 bases outside the gene matches. The CDR3 DNA sequence: TGTGCCAGCAGCGGACAGGTTTCCTCTGGAAACACCATATATTTT. It translates to CASSGQVSSGNTIYF.

V usage is TRBV14 and J usage is TRBJ2-1; 9 bases are shared with TRBD2. The germline CDR1 and CDR2 sequences are SGHDN and FVKESK. The ends lost 5 bases at V and 4 bases at J; junction bases unmatched: 15. CDR3 size: 18 residues. In nucleotides, the CDR3 is TGTGCCAGCAGCGCAAGTTTTATTAGCGGGAGTCGGTACAATGAGCAGTTCTTC. Translating gives CASSASFISGSRYNEQFF. The whole variable domain, filled in from reference TRBV14 and TRBJ2-1, reads EAGVTQFPSHSVIEKGQTVTLRCDPISGHDNLYWYRRVMGKEIKFLLHFVKESKQDESGMPNNRFLAERTGGTYSTLKVQPAELEDSGVYFCASSASFISGSRYNEQFFGPGTRLTVL.

The chain uses TRBV5-1 and TRBJ2-7; D is undetermined. V was trimmed by 1 base and J by 3 bases, leaving 11 bases between them. The CDR3 contains 14 residues. The germline V gene encodes CDR1 SGHRS and CDR2 YFSETQ. CDR3 sequence (DNA): TGCGCCAGCAGCTTGACCGGACCCGTCTACGAGCAGTACTTC. Translating it yields CASSLTGPVYEQYF.

V is TRBV2 and J is TRBJ1-1; 8 bases fit TRBD1. Germline V gene sequence: CDR1 SNHLY, CDR2 FYNNEI. After removal of 6 bases from V and 4 bases from J, the junction contained 7 bases not matched to a gene. CDR3 length equals 14 residues. The CDR3 DNA reads as TGTGCCAGCAGGAGCCGACAGGGGAGCACTGAAGCTTTCTTT. Translating it yields CASRSRQGSTEAFF.

This rearrangement joins TRBV9 to TRBJ2-7, with 8 nucleotides matching TRBD1. V dropped 0 bases and J dropped 6; count of bases not matched to a gene: 5. The CDR3 is 14 amino acids. The germline CDR1 and CDR2 sequences are SGDLS and YYNGEE. CDR3 loop: CASSVGGQGLEQYF. As DNA, the CDR3 is TGTGCCAGCAGCGTAGGAGGACAGGGCCTCGAGCAGTACTTC.

The rearrangement joins TRBV5-1 to TRBJ2-7; 11 positions match TRBD1. Germline V gene data show CDR1 as SGHRS and CDR2 as YFSETQ. This CDR3 has 14 amino acids. J gave up 7 bases and V 4 bases, and 7 bases lay outside the gene matches. The CDR3 loop reads CASSPGGTGGEQYF. CDR3 nucleotides: TGCGCCAGCAGCCCTGGAGGGACAGGGGGTGAGCAGTACTTC.

This clone was picked up one time. This chain joins TRBV6-6 and TRBJ1-1; TRBD1 might be the D (5 bases). Trimming stripped 2 bases from V and 1 base from J, with 11 bases between. From germline, CDR1 is MNHNY and CDR2 SVGAGI (reference sequence). CDR3 size: 15 residues. In nucleotides, the CDR3 is TGTGCCAGCAGTTACGGGGGTGGCAGGAACACTGAAGCTTTCTTT. This codes for CASSYGGGRNTEAFF.

This sequence joins TRBV9 and TRBJ2-3, with 10 bases matching TRBD1. This CDR3 has 16 residues. Germline V CDR1 and CDR2: SGDLS, YYNGEE. The junction had 4 bases not matched to a gene; V was cut back by 0 bases and J by 3 bases. CDR3 residues: CASSVATGQGTDTQYF. The CDR3 bases are TGTGCCAGCAGCGTAGCTACGGGACAGGGGACAGATACGCAGTATTTT.

The CDR3 coding sequence is TGTGCCAGCAGTGAAAGAAGGGGGCAAGGAGCTTTCTTT. It specifies CASSERRGQGAFF. The chain uses TRBV2 and TRBJ1-1; TRBD1 aligns across 7 bases. This CDR3 is 13 amino acids long. V shed 2 bases, J shed 10 bases, and the junction held 7 bases outside the gene matches. Per germline, CDR1 SNHLY and CDR2 FYNNEI.